The 28 T cell receptor beta chains below all came from one sample that was sequenced in a study of T cell clonality in common variable immunodeficiency. Some clones are missing from TCRdb's copy, which holds only in-frame ones; the method was immunoSEQ multiplex PCR. The sample counts about 44,000 clones, none seen once; the ten largest own around 9.3%. The specimen sequenced was peripheral blood mononuclear cells. Every receptor here comes from a person aged 18-70 years in good health.

This clone appeared many times. The read stops 3 residues short of the end of the CDR3; the missing end is completed from the germline J gene. The chain has TRBV29-1 and TRBJ2-5, with 11 bases matching TRBD2. V was pared by 5 bases and J by 7 bases, with 6 bases of the junction left unmatched. CDR3 size: 13 residues. Per the germline V gene, CDR1 is SQVTM and CDR2 is ANQGSEA. CDR3 sequence reads: CSVLRLAGRTQYF. The CDR3 bases that were read are TGCAGCGTTCTGAGACTAGCGGGGAGGACC. Together with reference TRBV29-1 and TRBJ2-5, the CDR3 gives the full variable domain: SAVISQKPSRDICQRGTSLTIQCQVDSQVTMMFWYRQQPGQSLTLIATANQGSEATYESGFVIDKFPISRPNLTFSTLTVSNMSPEDSSIYLCSVLRLAGRTQYFGPGTRLLVL.

This clone has a count of ten or more. The CDR3 is cut off 3 residues early in the read; its end comes from the germline J gene. This chain uses TRBV7-4 with TRBJ2-7; 10 bases are shared with TRBD2. This CDR3 contains 14 residues. Germline V gene lookup returns CDR1 SGHVT and CDR2 SQSDAQ. V was clipped by 5 bases and J by 3 bases; unmatched bases: 4. The CDR3 bases that were read are TGTGCCAGCAGCCCCGGGACTAGCGACTACGAG. As protein: CASSPGTSDYE. The full CDR3 is CASSPGTSDYEQYF.

This clone was counted at least ten times. One end of the junction varies from germline; a read error may be responsible. Read data end 3 residues before the CDR3 end; the end is taken from the germline J gene. The rearrangement joins TRBV4-2 to TRBJ2-2; D is perhaps TRBD1 or TRBD2 (7 bases each). There are 18 residues in the CDR3. Germline loops: CDR1 LGHNA, CDR2 YNFKEQ. The covered CDR3 bases are TGCGCCAGCAGCCAAGTACGGGGAGGGGGCGCCGGCACCGGGGAG. Amino acid sequence: CASSQVRGGGAGTGE. The whole CDR3 reads CASSQVRGGGAGTGELFF.

This clone was observed many times. From the germline J gene comes the end of the CDR3, since the read stops 3 residues before it. The chain carries TRBV5-4 and TRBJ1-2; TRBD1 is a possible D gene (6 bases). The CDR3 sequence is 11 residues long. Germline CDR1 is SGHNT and CDR2 is YYREEE (reference sequence). The CDR3 protein is CASRSGVGYTF. The part of the CDR3 DNA that was read is TGTGCCAGCAGGTCAGGGGTCGGC.

This clone was observed at least ten times. The read comes to an end 3 residues before the CDR3 does, leaving the germline J gene to fill in the end. The chain combines TRBV20-1 with TRBJ2-2; the D gene is possibly TRBD2 (7 bases). V lost 0 bases to trimming and J lost 2 bases, with 13 bases between them. The germline CDR1 and CDR2 sequences are DFQATT and SNEGSKA (reference sequence). The CDR3 runs to 16 residues. CDR3 DNA, as far as it was read: TGCAGTGCTAGAGATGGGGGGGGCGCCAACACCGGGGAG. Protein product: CSARDGGGANTGE. The full CDR3 is CSARDGGGANTGELFF.

This clone was detected many times. Read coverage stops 3 residues before the CDR3 terminus; the germline J gene supplies the remainder. The genes are TRBV5-8 and TRBJ1-6; the D is unclear. The CDR3 is 13 amino acids. Germline assignment: CDR1 SGHTS and CDR2 YDEGEE. V was shortened by 0 bases and J by 9 bases, with 7 bases between the two germline ends. The sequenced CDR3 bases are TGTGCCAGCAGCTTGGAAGGGCCTTCACCC. Encoded protein: CASSLEGPSP. The full CDR3 is CASSLEGPSPLHF.

This clone appeared many times. With the read ending 3 residues before the CDR3 end, the germline J gene is used to fill in that end. The chain links TRBV20-1 to TRBJ2-1, with TRBD2 identical over 10 bases. The CDR3 is made up of 14 amino acids. From germline, CDR1 is DFQATT and CDR2 SNEGSKA (reference sequence). The V gene end was trimmed by 7 bases and the J gene end by 8 bases; junction bases not matched to a gene: 11. CDR3 in amino acids: CSGFSGRAAYEQFF. CDR3 DNA, as far as it was read: TGCAGTGGGTTCAGCGGGAGGGCCGCTTATGAG.

This clone was observed at least ten times. The CDR3 end lies 3 residues beyond the end of the read and is filled in from the germline J gene. The V and J genes are TRBV6-1 and TRBJ2-1; TRBD2 aligns across 7 bases. The trim removed 2 bases at V and 1 base at J, leaving 8 bases unmatched. This CDR3 has 17 residues. Germline CDR1 reads MNHNS; CDR2 reads SASEGT. CDR3 bases read: TGTGCCAGCAGTGAACCCTGGCTAGCGGCATCCTACAATGAG. This encodes CASSEPWLAASYNE. The whole CDR3 protein reads CASSEPWLAASYNEQFF.

This clone has at least ten counts. The CDR3 extends 3 residues past the end of the read, so its final part is completed from the germline J gene. Other DNA sequences in the sample encode the same CDR3. The genes are TRBV20-1 and TRBJ2-2; D is unresolved. The CDR3 is 13 residues long. Between the trimmed V and J ends, which lost 6 bases and 0 bases, there was a span of 8 bases. Germline V gene sequence: CDR1 DFQATT, CDR2 SNEGSKA (reference sequence). Incomplete CDR3 DNA: TGCAGTGCACCTCCAGCGAACACCGGGGAG. Amino acid sequence: CSAPPANTGE. The complete CDR3 protein is CSAPPANTGELFF.

In its sample, this clone was seen many times. Read data end 3 residues before the CDR3 end; the end is taken from the germline J gene. The chain carries TRBV6-2 or TRBV6-3 and TRBJ1-5; D is uncertain. Germline lookup yields CDR1 MNHEY and CDR2 SVGEGT. The CDR3 is made up of 16 amino acids. V lost 6 bases and J 0 bases, leaving 15 bases between the germline ends. The part of the CDR3 DNA that was read is TGTGCCAGCAGGTTCGCCCCGGGGTATAGCAATCAGCCC. Translated: CASRFAPGYSNQP. The whole CDR3 sequence is CASRFAPGYSNQPQHF.

There are many counts of this clone. The CDR3 goes on 3 residues after the read ends, and that part is filled in from the germline J gene. The chain has TRBV5-1 and TRBJ2-7, with D possibly TRBD2 on 6 matching bases. The CDR3 spans 14 residues. Per germline, CDR1 SGHRS and CDR2 YFSETQ. The germline V and J ends were trimmed by 0 bases and 3 bases, with 10 bases remaining between them. The part of the CDR3 DNA that was read is TGCGCCAGCAGCTTGGTTGGGGGGATCTACGAG. This translates into CASSLVGGIYE. The CDR3 in full is CASSLVGGIYEQYF.

This clone was observed many times. The read is 3 residues too short to cover the CDR3 end, so that end is filled in from the germline J gene. The chain joins TRBV19 to TRBJ1-1; possibly TRBD1 for D (5 bases). The germline CDR1 and CDR2 sequences are LNHDA and SQIVND (reference sequence). There are 15 residues in the CDR3. V was shortened by 3 bases and J by 7 bases, with 18 bases between the two germline ends. CDR3 DNA, as far as it was read: TGTGCCAGTAGTATCCTATCGACAGTGGGTAGTGAA. Translating gives CASSILSTVGSE. In full, the CDR3 is CASSILSTVGSEAFF.

This clone was observed at least ten times. The DNA ends 3 residues before the CDR3 does, and the rest of the CDR3 is filled in from the germline J gene. The rearrangement joins TRBV6-1 to TRBJ2-1; D possibly corresponds to TRBD2 (6 bases). The CDR3 totals 15 residues. Germline V gene lookup returns CDR1 MNHNS and CDR2 SASEGT. Deletions cut 1 base from V and 4 bases from J, with 11 bases between. The CDR3 region is CASSEGGAIYNEQFF. CDR3 bases read: TGTGCCAGCAGTGAAGGCGGGGCCATTTACAATGAG.

This clone was seen ten or more times. The read ends 3 residues before the CDR3 terminus; that terminus is restored from the germline J gene. The rearrangement uses TRBV5-1 and TRBJ2-7; 13 nucleotides line up with TRBD2. This CDR3 contains 17 residues. Looked up from germline, CDR1 is SGHRS and CDR2 is YFSETQ. V lost 3 bases to trimming and J lost 6 bases; unmatched junction nucleotides: 12. CDR3 in amino acids: CASSWTSGSPVNIEQYF. The sequenced part of the CDR3 DNA is TGCGCCAGCAGCTGGACTAGCGGGAGCCCGGTGAATATCGAG.

This clone was seen ten or more times. The CDR3 extends 3 residues past the end of the read, so its final part is completed from the germline J gene. The chain employs TRBV20-1 and TRBJ2-2, with TRBD2 matching over 10 bases. The J segment lost 3 bases and the V segment lost 0 bases, leaving 1 base of the junction unmatched. This CDR3 region has 15 residues. In germline, CDR1 is DFQATT, CDR2 SNEGSKA (reference sequence). CDR3 sequence reads: CSARDLAGDTGELFF. CDR3 DNA, as far as it was read: TGCAGTGCTAGAGACCTAGCGGGAGACACCGGGGAG.

This clone was recorded many times. The CDR3 is cut off 3 residues early in the read; its end comes from the germline J gene. The V gene is TRBV5-6, the J gene TRBJ1-1, with D uncertain. Germline values: CDR1 SGHDT, CDR2 YYEEEE. V was cut by 6 bases and J by 0 bases, with 12 bases left in between. The CDR3 has 14 amino acids. CDR3 DNA, as far as it was read: TGTGCCAGCACCCTGCCCGGGTTGAACACTGAA. Translating gives CASTLPGLNTE. The whole CDR3 is CASTLPGLNTEAFF. The full variable domain, rest sourced from reference TRBV5-6 and TRBJ1-1, is DAGVTQSPTHLIKTRGQQVTLRCSPKSGHDTVSWYQQALGQGPQFIFQYYEEEERQRGNFPDRFSGHQFPNYSSELNVNALLLGDSALYLCASTLPGLNTEAFFGQGTRLTVV.

This clone showed up many times. The read comes to an end 3 residues before the CDR3 does, leaving the germline J gene to fill in the end. The chain carries TRBV7-9 and TRBJ2-2; no firm D call. Germline V gene data show CDR1 as SEHNR and CDR2 as FQNEAQ (reference sequence). Trimming took off 5 bases at V and 4 bases at J, with 8 bases between the two ends. The CDR3 loop spans 13 amino acids. The DNA read from the CDR3 is TGTGCCAGCAGCAAACATGGCACCGGGGAG. This encodes CASSKHGTGE. In full, the CDR3 is CASSKHGTGELFF. The variable domain in full, with the rest retrieved from reference TRBV7-9 and TRBJ2-2, is DTGVSQNPRHKITKRGQNVTFRCDPISEHNRLYWYRQTLGQGPEFLTYFQNEAQLEKSRLLSDRFSAERPKGSFSTLEIQRTEQGDSAMYLCASSKHGTGELFFGEGSRLTVL.

In its sample, this clone is medium-sized. The read terminates 3 residues before the CDR3 end, so the remaining end is supplied by the germline J gene. This chain uses TRBV20-1 with TRBJ2-1; TRBD2 aligns across 11 bases. This CDR3 region has 15 residues. Trimming took 5 bases from V and 4 from J; bases not matched to a gene: 7. CDR1 DFQATT and CDR2 SNEGSKA come from the germline V gene (reference sequence). CDR3 bases read: TGCAGTGCTCAGCCCGGGACTAGCGGATACAATGAG. This translates into CSAQPGTSGYNE. The full CDR3 sequence reads CSAQPGTSGYNEQFF.

This clone has a count of ten or more. The sequence runs out 3 residues before the end of the CDR3; the remainder is reconstructed from the germline J gene. The chain recombines TRBV29-1 with TRBJ2-3, with unresolved D. V was shortened by 0 bases and J by 2 bases, with 9 bases between the two germline ends. From germline, CDR1 is SQVTM and CDR2 ANQGSEA. There are 14 residues in the CDR3. The CDR3 loop reads CSVEDGGHTDTQYF. The part of the CDR3 DNA that was read is TGCAGCGTTGAAGACGGCGGCCACACAGATACG.

This clone was picked up many times. Coverage ceases 3 residues before the CDR3 finishes, and the germline J gene fills in the end. The genes are TRBV5-1 and TRBJ2-2, with 7 bases matching TRBD1. Germline CDR1 and CDR2: SGHRS and YFSETQ. The J segment lost 1 base and the V segment lost 1 base, leaving 10 bases of the junction unmatched. There are 18 residues in the CDR3. The sequenced part of the CDR3 DNA is TGCGCCAGCAGCTTGCTTTCAACCGGGACAGTGAACACCGGGGAG. The encoded protein is CASSLLSTGTVNTGE. The CDR3 in its entirety is CASSLLSTGTVNTGELFF.

The table lists this clone with many counts. The CDR3 goes on 3 residues after the read ends, and that part is filled in from the germline J gene. The gene calls are TRBV18 and TRBJ1-2; D remains ambiguous. With 4 bases removed from V and 3 bases from J, the gap between germline ends came to 9 bases. The germline V gene encodes CDR1 KGHSH and CDR2 LQKENI. There are 13 residues in the CDR3. The DNA read from the CDR3 is TGTGCCAGCTCACTCGACACGGACTATGGC. Translated: CASSLDTDYG. The full CDR3 is CASSLDTDYGYTF.

This clone was seen many times. The read halts 3 residues ahead of the CDR3 end, with the missing end drawn from the germline J gene. This rearrangement joins TRBV5-1 to TRBJ2-1; D possibly corresponds to TRBD1 (5 bases). The CDR3 has 13 amino acids. CDR1 is SGHRS and CDR2 is YFSETQ in the germline V gene. V dropped 4 bases and J dropped 8 bases, with 13 bases sitting between them. Incomplete CDR3 DNA: TGCGCCAGCAGCACCGGGTGGGGCGATGAG. It codes for CASSTGWGDE. In full, the CDR3 is CASSTGWGDEQFF.

Many counts were recorded for this clone. The CDR3 extends 3 residues past the end of the read, so its final part is completed from the germline J gene. The chain employs TRBV5-1 and TRBJ2-7, with 7 bases matching TRBD1. From germline, CDR1 is SGHRS and CDR2 YFSETQ. This CDR3 contains 15 residues. V trimming: 4 bases; J trimming: 0 bases; junction bases outside the gene matches: 7. The CDR3 bases that were read are TGCGCCAGCAGCGGACCCACAGGGGACTCCTACGAG. This encodes CASSGPTGDSYE. The complete CDR3 protein is CASSGPTGDSYEQYF.

Regarding this clone: The CDR3 is cut off 3 residues early in the read; its end comes from the germline J gene. The chain carries TRBV19 and TRBJ1-4; 7 nucleotides agree with TRBD1. The CDR3 contains 19 residues. Unmatched junction bases numbered 15, after V lost 5 bases and J lost 0 bases. The germline V gene has CDR1 LNHDA and CDR2 SQIVND (reference sequence). The CDR3: CASSATHRGSAATNEKLFF. The CDR3 bases that were read are TGTGCCAGTAGTGCCACCCACAGGGGAAGTGCCGCAACTAATGAAAAA.

Turning to this clone: The read halts 3 residues ahead of the CDR3 end, with the missing end drawn from the germline J gene. The rearrangement joins TRBV5-8 to TRBJ2-1; 11 bases are shared with TRBD2. Germline CDR1 reads SGHTS; CDR2 reads YDEGEE. Trimming cost V 4 bases and J 5 bases; bases outside gene matches: 5. The CDR3 extends over 15 amino acids. The sequenced CDR3 bases are TGTGCCAGCAGCGGCGGGACTAGCGGTCACAATGAG. This codes for CASSGGTSGHNE. The full CDR3 is CASSGGTSGHNEQFF.

This clone was observed at least ten times. The CDR3 end falls 3 residues outside the read, so it is completed with the germline J gene. V and J are TRBV9 and TRBJ2-6, with TRBD2 matching over 7 bases. CDR1 and CDR2 (germline): SGDLS, YYNGEE. V was pared by 0 bases and J by 0 bases, with 9 bases of the junction left unmatched. The CDR3 consists of 19 residues. The CDR3 bases that were read are TGTGCCAGCAGCGTAGGGTTGGGTGCGGGAGTCTCTGGGGCCAACGTC. This codes for CASSVGLGAGVSGANV. The complete CDR3 protein is CASSVGLGAGVSGANVLTF.

There are many counts of this clone. With the read ending 3 residues before the CDR3 end, the germline J gene is used to fill in that end. The chain uses TRBV7-9 and TRBJ2-5; no definite D call. Trimming took off 4 bases at V and 2 bases at J, with 11 bases between the two ends. This CDR3 has 14 residues. Germline V lookup: CDR1 SEHNR, CDR2 FQNEAQ (reference sequence). The chain's CDR3 is CASSSPPEQETQYF. CDR3 bases read: TGTGCCAGCAGCTCTCCCCCAGAACAAGAGACC.

The table lists this clone with many counts. The read ends 3 residues early relative to the CDR3; the germline J gene fills the gap. V gene TRBV28 combines with J gene TRBJ2-3; TRBD1 agrees at 9 bases. This CDR3 has 16 residues. V dropped 4 bases and J dropped 1; count of bases not matched to a gene: 6. Germline V gene data show CDR1 as MDHEN and CDR2 as SYDVKM. CDR3 DNA, as far as it was read: TGTGCCAGCAGTTCGCCACAGGGGGCGGGCACAGATACG. This sequence encodes CASSSPQGAGTDT. The complete CDR3 sequence is CASSSPQGAGTDTQYF.